This passage covers 26 T cell receptor beta chains from one sample sequenced in a study of glioma-infiltrating T cells (dated by TCRdb to 2016 to 2017). Instrument on record: Illumina MiSeq. The iRepertoire nested amplicon-rescue multiplex PCR (arm-PCR) platform was used to amplify TCR alpha and beta CDR3 regions from RNA. TCRdb reprocessed the public reads (quality trimming at Q25 with fastp, clone calling with MiXCR) and kept in-frame beta chains. CDR3 protein duplicates are merged, each entry listing the most common genes and DNA. This sample holds some 110,000 distinct CDR3 sequences; roughly 24% were observed only once. The ten largest clonotypes hold roughly 15% of the sample. Source material: glioma tissue, nonneoplastic brain tissue, or PBMCs (not recorded which). The receptor source for this set is a human donor with low-grade glioma or glioblastoma, undergoing nonglioma brain surgery, or in good health (not recorded which).

The chain carries TRBV30 and TRBJ2-1; 9 bases are shared with TRBD1. The CDR3 covers 14 residues. Germline V gene sequence: CDR1 GTSNPN, CDR2 SVGIG (reference sequence). The V and J ends lost 1 base and 6 bases, in that order; junction bases with no gene match: 4. As DNA, the CDR3 is TGTGCCTGGAGTGCGGGACAGGGTTCCAATGAGCAGTTCTTC. Translation gives CAWSAGQGSNEQFF.

With respect to this clonotype: One junction end does not reproduce the germline sequence, and a read error may be involved. The gene calls are TRBV7-2 and TRBJ1-6, with D uncertain. The CDR3 runs to 12 residues. The germline V gene has CDR1 SGHTA and CDR2 FQGNSA. This CDR3 reads CASRLLDTLLHF. The CDR3 DNA sequence: TGTGCCAGCCGCTTACTAGACACCCTCCTCCACTTT.

The chain has TRBV7-9 and TRBJ2-1; 14 bases agree with TRBD2. V was pared by 4 bases and J by 8 bases, with 4 bases of the junction left unmatched. The CDR3 sequence is 15 residues long. Germline loops: CDR1 SEHNR, CDR2 FQNEAQ (reference sequence). The CDR3 DNA reads as TGTGCCAGCAGCTCAGGGACTAGCGGGAGAGATGAGCAGTTCTTC. Its protein product is CASSSGTSGRDEQFF.

The sample holds one count of this clonotype. This could be a read error, since a much larger clone is one nucleotide away. The conserved final phenylalanine or tryptophan is absent from the CDR3, which likely points to a read error. The chain combines TRBV4-2 with TRBJ1-1; 7 nucleotides agree with TRBD1. Per germline, CDR1 LGHNA and CDR2 YNFKEQ. J gave up 7 bases and V 2 bases, and 7 bases lay outside the gene matches. The CDR3 contains 14 residues. The CDR3 is CASSQPMWDSEAFY. CDR3 sequence (DNA): TGTGCCAGCAGCCAACCGATGTGGGACAGTGAAGCTTTCTAT.

A note on this clonotype: This may arise from a read error, as a much more abundant clone is one base away. The chain joins TRBV4-1 to TRBJ2-5, with TRBD2 matching over 13 bases. Germline CDR1 is MGHRA and CDR2 is YSYEKL. The CDR3 totals 17 residues. The CDR3 is CASSQAPYTSGRETHYF. The CDR3 nucleotides read TGCGCCAGCAGCCAAGCCCCTTACACTAGCGGGAGGGAGACCCATTACTTC.

This clonotype appeared many times. The V call is TRBV27, the J call TRBJ2-7; 11 nucleotides line up with TRBD2. Germline V gene lookup returns CDR1 MNHEY and CDR2 SMNVEV (reference sequence). The V segment lost 6 bases and the J segment 8 bases; nucleotides outside the gene matches: 6. This CDR3 has 13 amino acids. The CDR3 here is CASRNSGREKQYF. CDR3 sequence (DNA): TGTGCCAGCAGGAATAGCGGGAGGGAAAAGCAGTACTTC.

In this sample, this clonotype turned up many times. J is TRBJ2-7 and V is TRBV2; D perhaps matches TRBD1 (6 bases). The CDR3 loop spans 11 amino acids. Germline loops: CDR1 SNHLY, CDR2 FYNNEI. V lost 6 bases, J lost 7 bases, and 10 bases lay in between. CDR3 coding DNA: TGTGCCAGCAGCACAGGGAGAGAGCAGTACTTC. It codes for CASSTGREQYF.

As concerns this clonotype: Possible read error: a much larger clone is one base away. The gene calls are TRBV5-1 and TRBJ2-7; D gene uncertain. V dropped 4 bases and J dropped 7 bases, with 15 bases sitting between them. Germline V gives CDR1 SGHRS, CDR2 YFSETQ. The CDR3 runs to 13 residues. The CDR3 DNA reads TGCGCCAGCAGCAGGGCCGCAAGGGTTGAGCAGTACTTC. Translated: CASSRAARVEQYF. Supplemented by reference TRBV5-1 and TRBJ2-7, the full variable domain reads KAGVTQTPRYLIKTRGQQVTLSCSPISGHRSVSWYQQTPGQGLQFLFEYFSETQRNKGNFPGRFSGRQFSNSRSEMNVSTLELGDSALYLCASSRAARVEQYFGPGTRLTVT.

In its sample, this clonotype was seen many times. The chain couples TRBV6-1 to TRBJ2-7, with TRBD2 identical over 9 bases. CDR3 length: 16 residues. Germline CDR1 MNHNS, CDR2 SASEGT. J was trimmed by 5 bases and V by 5 bases; bases with no gene match: 13. CDR3 DNA sequence: TGTGCCAGCAGTCCCCTCCCGCGGGAGGGGATCCACGAGCAGTACTTC. It is translated as CASSPLPREGIHEQYF.

This clonotype has ten or more counts. This chain links TRBV28 with TRBJ2-7; tentative D call: TRBD2 (5 bases). The CDR3 loop spans 14 amino acids. V lost 3 bases, J lost 3 bases, and 12 bases lay in between. CDR1 and CDR2 (germline): MDHEN, SYDVKM. CDR3 bases: TGTGCCAGCAGTTTGGGTCTAGCTTACTACGAGCAGTACTTC. It codes for CASSLGLAYYEQYF.

With respect to this clonotype: This clone may be a read error of a much larger clone one base away. V is TRBV12-3 or TRBV12-4 and J is TRBJ2-7; the D is unclear. The CDR3 length is 12 residues. CDR3 sequence (DNA): TGTGCCAGCAGCTTGGGCGGCACCGGGCAGCACTTC. Amino acids: CASSLGGTGQHF.

This clonotype was recorded a few times. The gene calls are TRBV5-1 and TRBJ1-3; no definite D call. The CDR3 spans 18 residues. The germline gives CDR1 SGHRS, CDR2 YFSETQ. With 2 bases removed from V and 0 bases from J, the gap between germline ends came to 18 bases. The CDR3 region has the DNA TGCGCCAGCAGCTTTGGGTGGAGCGGCACCCTCTCTGGAAACACCATATATTTT. Its translation is CASSFGWSGTLSGNTIYF.

The CDR3 nucleotides are TGTGCCAGCAGCTCCCCTAAGTGGTGGGAGACCCAGTACTTC. It codes for CASSSPKWWETQYF. The genes are TRBV7-9 and TRBJ2-5; D unresolved. Per germline, CDR1 SEHNR and CDR2 FQNEAQ (reference sequence). V lost 4 bases and J lost 5, with 14 bases in between. The CDR3 loop spans 14 amino acids.

This clonotype was detected ten times or more. The V gene is TRBV7-9, the J gene TRBJ2-3, with TRBD2 matching over 9 bases. The J segment lost 2 bases and the V segment lost 4 bases, leaving 4 bases of the junction unmatched. Germline V CDR1 and CDR2: SEHNR, FQNEAQ (reference sequence). The length of the CDR3 is 15 residues. The CDR3 spells CASSSVAGVTDTQYF. CDR3 DNA sequence: TGTGCCAGCAGCTCAGTAGCGGGGGTCACAGATACGCAGTATTTT. The full variable domain, in which reference TRBV7-9 and TRBJ2-3 provide the parts outside the CDR3, is DTGVSQNPRHKITKRGQNVTFRCDPISEHNRLYWYRQTLGQGPEFLTYFQNEAQLEKSRLLSDRFSAERPKGSFSTLEIQRTEQGDSAMYLCASSSVAGVTDTQYFGPGTRLTVL.

This clonotype was found once. This may come from a read error, since a much larger clone is one base off. The rearrangement uses TRBV7-9 and TRBJ1-2; 7 nucleotides agree with TRBD1. The V gene's germline CDR1 is SEHNR and CDR2 FQNEAQ (reference sequence). V lost 7 bases and J lost 1; bases outside the gene matches: 6. The CDR3 is 14 amino acids. For the CDR3, the DNA is TGTGCCAGCATCCGGACAGGCTATAACTATGGCTACACCTTC. Protein sequence: CASIRTGYNYGYTF.

The CDR3 loop reads CASVKALLGLAGGPSYEQYF. CDR3 sequence (DNA): TGTGCCAGCGTGAAAGCACTCCTGGGACTAGCGGGAGGGCCGTCCTACGAGCAGTACTTC. This chain connects TRBV2 to TRBJ2-7; 16 nucleotides agree with TRBD2. The germline CDR1 and CDR2 sequences are SNHLY and FYNNEI. CDR3 size: 20 residues. Trimming removed 8 bases from V and 1 base from J; junction bases left unmatched: 17.

Points on this clonotype: No conserved phenylalanine or tryptophan ends this CDR3, so it is likely a read error. The gene calls are TRBV15 and TRBJ1-5, with 9 bases fitting TRBD1. Germline V gene sequence: CDR1 LNHNV, CDR2 YYDKDF (reference sequence). The CDR3 contains 15 residues. The J segment lost 6 bases and the V segment lost 5 bases, leaving 8 bases of the junction unmatched. The CDR3 bases are TGTGCCACCAGCCCGGGACAGGGTTCGGCTCAGCCCCAGCATCTT. Its translation: CATSPGQGSAQPQHL.

Remarks on this clonotype: With a much larger clone just one base away, this may be a read error. CDR3 loop: CASSFVLTYGYTF. In nucleotides, the CDR3 is TGTGCCAGTAGTTTCGTACTTACCTATGGCTACACCTTC. The V gene is TRBV19, the J gene TRBJ1-2; no clear D. Germline V gene data show CDR1 as LNHDA and CDR2 as SQIVND (reference sequence). The CDR3 is 13 amino acids. The V and J ends lost 5 bases and 4 bases respectively, with 11 bases between them.

This chain connects TRBV29-1 to TRBJ1-2; 7 bases are a match to TRBD1. CDR3 length equals 15 residues. Germline V gene lookup returns CDR1 SQVTM and CDR2 ANQGSEA. V was pared by 3 bases and J by 3 bases, with 10 bases of the junction left unmatched. The CDR3 sequence: CSVDHDREEDYGYTF. As DNA, the CDR3 is TGCAGCGTTGATCACGACAGGGAGGAAGACTATGGCTACACCTTC.

The gene calls are TRBV4-1 and TRBJ2-5; tentatively, D is TRBD2 (5 bases). Germline V lookup: CDR1 MGHRA, CDR2 YSYEKL. Deletions cut 0 bases from V and 4 bases from J, with 18 bases between. CDR3 size: 17 residues. The CDR3 loop reads CASSQDSAPQSGETQYF. CDR3 bases: TGCGCCAGCAGCCAAGATAGTGCGCCCCAGAGCGGAGAGACCCAGTACTTC.

This clonotype has a count of ten or more. The gene calls are TRBV19 and TRBJ2-5, with D tentatively TRBD2 (5 bases). CDR3 length: 14 residues. Germline CDR1 reads LNHDA; CDR2 reads SQIVND (reference sequence). V was cut by 4 bases and J by 3 bases, with 12 bases left in between. This CDR3 is CASSKIAPEETQYF. The CDR3 DNA is TGTGCCAGTAGTAAAATAGCGCCAGAAGAGACCCAGTACTTC.

As regards this clonotype: A much larger clonotype is one base distant, so this may be a read error. J is TRBJ1-1 and V is TRBV7-9, with D maybe TRBD1 (6 bases). Per the germline V gene, CDR1 is SEHNR and CDR2 is FQNEAQ (reference sequence). This CDR3 region has 13 residues. V lost 10 bases and J 1 base, leaving 13 bases between the germline ends. DNA for the CDR3: TGTGCCACTCTGACGGGGGCGAACACTGAAGCTTTCTTT. This sequence encodes CATLTGANTEAFF.

This clonotype was counted between two and nine times. The V call is TRBV27, the J call TRBJ2-7, with 7 bases identical to TRBD2. The trim removed 2 bases at V and 5 bases at J, leaving 12 bases unmatched. There are 16 residues in the CDR3. CDR1 and CDR2 from the germline V gene are MNHEY and SMNVEV (reference sequence). The CDR3 DNA is TGTGCCAGCAGTTTAGGATTTGGGAGGGTGGGAAACGAGCAGTACTTC. Translating it yields CASSLGFGRVGNEQYF.

This clonotype has a handful of counts. Here the CDR3 reads CASSYPGSQETQYF. DNA for the CDR3: TGTGCCAGCAGCTATCCGGGCAGCCAAGAGACCCAGTACTTC. V usage is TRBV5-4 and J usage is TRBJ2-5; D is uncertain. Germline V CDR1 and CDR2: SGHNT, YYREEE (reference sequence). This CDR3 has 14 residues. The V gene lost 3 bases and the J gene lost 1 base, with 10 bases spanning the gap. The full variable domain, rest sourced from reference TRBV5-4 and TRBJ2-5, is ETGVTQSPTHLIKTRGQQVTLRCSSQSGHNTVSWYQQALGQGPQFIFQYYREEENGRGNFPPRFSGLQFPNYSSELNVNALELDDSALYLCASSYPGSQETQYFGPGTRLLVL.

This clonotype has a count of ten or more. This chain connects TRBV27 to TRBJ2-1, with D uncertain. CDR1 is MNHEY and CDR2 is SMNVEV in the germline V gene (reference sequence). The germline V and J ends were trimmed by 5 bases and 3 bases, with 14 bases remaining between them. This CDR3 comprises 15 residues. DNA of the CDR3: TGTGCCAGCAGTCTCTCTCCAATACGCTACAATGAGCAGTTCTTC. This translates into CASSLSPIRYNEQFF.

A word on this clonotype: A much larger clonotype is one base distant, so this may be a read error. This chain links TRBV28 with TRBJ2-2, with D possibly TRBD2 on 5 matching bases. Germline CDR1 reads MDHEN; CDR2 reads SYDVKM. CDR3 size: 14 residues. CDR3 sequence: CALKSGANTGKLFF. CDR3 sequence (DNA): TGTGCCCTCAAGAGCGGCGCGAACACCGGGAAGCTGTTTTTT.